This T cell receptor beta chain was documented in a study of regulatory T cells in long-lasting Graves disease. Overall study: The definition of persistent Graves' disease was over 5 years of antithyroid drugs with positive TSH receptor antibodies.

This clonotype was seen only a few times. Its antigen is currently unknown. Construction of TCR beta libraries relied on iRepertoire HTBI primers and on Arm-PCR targeting CDR3 regions. TCRdb processed the multiplex PCR reads anew with MiXCR; each CDR3 protein has one entry. The sample records 700,000 or so distinct CDR3 sequences, roughly 30% being singletons. The CDR3 covers 13 residues. Germline V lookup: CDR1 ENHRY, CDR2 SYGVKD. Trimming stripped 7 bases from V and 4 bases from J, with 13 bases between. Regarding time point: persistent/refractory GD, antithyroid drugs over 5 years with positive TRAb. Making the TCR library involved RNA that had been extracted from PBMCs. American Thyroid Association guidelines defined how Graves' disease was diagnosed. General observations from the study: Patients with persistent disease showed a bias toward TRBV28, TRBJ1-2 and TRBJ2-5. Newly diagnosed patients shared more than 750 public clonotypes; persistent patients shared a few thousand.

The source was peripheral blood mononuclear cells (PBMCs), collected when the disease was refractory, from a patient treated with antithyroid drugs. The TCR was taken from a female donor with Graves disease. The chain recombines TRBV10-3 with TRBJ1-2, with D possibly matching TRBD1 (5 bases). The CDR3 is CAIKGASSYGYTF. In DNA form, the CDR3 reads TGTGCCATCAAAGGGGCCAGCTCCTATGGCTACACCTTC.